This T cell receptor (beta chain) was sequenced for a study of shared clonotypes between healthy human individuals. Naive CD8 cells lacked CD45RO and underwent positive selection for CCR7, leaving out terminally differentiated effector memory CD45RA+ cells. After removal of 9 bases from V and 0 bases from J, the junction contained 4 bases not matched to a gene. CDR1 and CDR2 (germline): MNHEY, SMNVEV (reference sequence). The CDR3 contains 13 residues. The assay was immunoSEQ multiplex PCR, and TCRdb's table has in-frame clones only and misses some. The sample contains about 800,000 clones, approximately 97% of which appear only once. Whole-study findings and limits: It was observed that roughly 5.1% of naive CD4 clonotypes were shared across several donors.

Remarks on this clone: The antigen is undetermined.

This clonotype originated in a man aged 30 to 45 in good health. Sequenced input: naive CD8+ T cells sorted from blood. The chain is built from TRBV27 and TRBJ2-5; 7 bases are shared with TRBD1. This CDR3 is CASEGQYQETQYF. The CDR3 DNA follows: TGTGCCAGTGAGGGACAGTACCAAGAGACCCAGTACTTC.